The clone carrying this T cell receptor beta chain was counted many times. Antigen: not known. The data are from a study of neurological immune-mediated disorders. This sample's time point: longitudinal time-point 3. As healthy controls, volunteers from a blood bank in Maryland, USA, were used. Germline CDR1 and CDR2: MGHDK and SYGVNS. The CDR3 is made up of 13 amino acids. J was trimmed by 5 bases and V by 5 bases; bases with no gene match: 4. Points from the study as a whole: None of the CDR3 amino acid sequences in expanded clones turned up in more than one subject, which points to private repertoires in all groups.

Synthesis of cDNA used 5'RACE (with 10-nucleotide random UMIs). Whenever a sequencing run was performed, it yielded over 190 million TCR-beta sequences from 15-18 subjects. TCRdb reprocessed the 5' RACE reads via MiXCR and lists one record per CDR3 protein. The table shows about 49,000 distinct CDR3 sequences, with 8% to 9% occurring only once. What was sequenced was PBMCs. The V gene is TRBV25-1, the J gene TRBJ2-3; 7 bases map to TRBD2. The receptor comes from a woman between 40 and 55 years old in good health. The CDR3: CASSNPGGDTQYF. The CDR3 coding sequence is TGTGCCAGCAGTAACCCGGGGGGAGATACGCAGTATTTT.